The source of this TCR beta chain is a study of vaccination and CD4 T cells after COVID-19. Background on the study: The interval from dose two to post-vaccine sampling had a median of roughly 70 days, and it ranged from 14 to 241. The authors gave control cultures a CEFX pool, an HIV-1 Nef pool, or no peptide.

Specified treatment: roughly ten-day PBMC culture with coronavirus spike peptide pools or control peptides (ViraFEST assay). After expanding antigen-specific T cells with peptide pools, ViraFEST sequenced their TCRs. CDR1 is SNHLY, CDR2 FYNNEI, per germline. The V segment lost 4 bases and the J segment 5 bases; nucleotides outside the gene matches: 9. This CDR3 is built from 16 residues. An Oncomine TCR Beta short-read assay was used to sequence the DNA from cultured CD4+ T cells. Via MiXCR, TCRdb re-called the PCR reads, giving one row per CDR3 protein. The sample consists of around 19,000 distinct CDR3 sequences, 49% of them appearing once. This clonotype was observed a single time. Its antigen remains unknown.

Sequenced material: CD4+ T cells from blood, cultured in vitro. The TCR sequence derives from a human donor who had recovered from COVID-19. The V and J genes are TRBV2 and TRBJ2-1, with 9 bases matching TRBD1. Here the CDR3 reads CASSVTGGPLDNEQFF. The CDR3 region has the DNA TGTGCCAGCAGTGTTACAGGGGGCCCTCTGGACAATGAGCAGTTCTTC.